The clone carrying this T cell receptor beta chain was seen ten or more times. Its antigen is unknown. The record originates from a study of T-cell reconstitution after alpha-beta-depleted transplantation in children. The CDR3 is 16 amino acids. The germline gives CDR1 LGHDT, CDR2 YNNKEL (reference sequence). Trimming stripped 4 bases from V and 0 bases from J, with 12 bases between. Study-wide findings and caveats: Reportedly, only several hundred clones from non-depleted graft cells drove alpha-beta T-cell counts at about two months. At the one-year point after transplant, T-cell counts and TCRbeta diversity were found to come mostly from T cells that had been newly produced. Surviving recipient T cells and thymic progenitors underlay high day-60 TCRbeta diversity in some patients.

The TCRbeta library was prepared with unique molecular identifiers. From the PCR reads, TCRdb called clonotypes with MiXCR, one entry per CDR3 protein. The sample holds a few hundred thousand distinct CDR3 sequences, roughly 25% seen once. This specimen consisted of PBMCs, mostly from graft donor cells, obtained 180 days after TCRalphabeta/CD19-depleted stem cell transplant. J is TRBJ1-4 and V is TRBV3-1; possible D gene TRBD1, 5 bases. This clonotype was sampled from a male patient between 10 and 17 years old who had a stem cell transplant for acute lymphoblastic leukemia, so the T cells may come from the graft donor. The CDR3 sequence is CASSPRDVATNEKLFF. CDR3 DNA sequence: TGTGCCAGCAGCCCTCGGGACGTTGCAACTAATGAAAAACTGTTTTTT.